Listed below are T cell receptor beta chains from one sample, sequenced in a study of T cell changes during pregnancy in multiple sclerosis. Clones were sequenced by immunoSEQ multiplex PCR, and TCRdb holds only the in-frame ones, with some missing. In the table there are roughly 64,000 clones, approximately 90% of which are singletons. Specimen: peripheral blood, collected in the second trimester of pregnancy. Receptors were obtained from a female donor with multiple sclerosis, enrolled in a pregnancy study. Each CDR3 is given with its conserved first and last residue. D genes are given only for firm matches. The size field is filled for only some rows; it gives once, few, many or a size class.

TRBV18,TRBJ1-1,NA,NA,TGTGCCAGCTCACCGGCAGGGAGGGATAGTGAAGCTTTCTTT,CASSPAGRDSEAFF
TRBV4-1,TRBJ2-4,NA,NA,TGCGCCAGCAGCCACCGGGTGACAGGAGCCTACATTCAGTACTTC,CASSHRVTGAYIQYF
TRBV7-8,TRBJ2-7,NA,TRBD1,TGTGCCAGCAGCTTAGTAGGACAGGGCGGGGAGCAGTACTTC,CASSLVGQGGEQYF
TRBV7-9,TRBJ1-3,NA,NA,TGTGCCAGCAGCCGTGGCGCAGGGATGGGAAACACCATATATTTT,CASSRGAGMGNTIYF
TRBV19,TRBJ1-3,NA,TRBD1,TGTGCCAGTAGTACCGGACAGGGGAACACCATATATTTT,CASSTGQGNTIYF
TRBV5-1,TRBJ2-5,NA,NA,TGCGCCAGCAGCCCCCCAGGATTGGAGACCCAGTACTTC,CASSPPGLETQYF
TRBV7-9,TRBJ1-1,NA,NA,TGTGCCAGCAGCTTAGAGCGCCTTGAAGCTTTCTTT,CASSLERLEAFF
TRBV9,TRBJ1-5,few,TRBD1,TGTGCCAGCAGCTCTGGACAGGTAGGCGTCGCACCCCAGCATTTT,CASSSGQVGVAPQHF
TRBV4-2,TRBJ2-1,few,NA,TGTGCCAGCAGCCACGTGACCAGGGATGAGCAGTTCTTC,CASSHVTRDEQFF
TRBV11-3,TRBJ2-7,once,NA,TGTGCCAGCAGCTTATTGCAGGACTACGAGCAGTACTTC,CASSLLQDYEQYF
TRBV29-1,TRBJ1-3,few,NA,TGCAGCGTTGATGTTCTCAGCTCTGGAAACACCATATATTTT,CSVDVLSSGNTIYF
TRBV27,TRBJ2-7,NA,TRBD1,TGTGCCAGCAGTTCCGTTGGGGACAGTGCCTACGAGCAGTACTTC,CASSSVGDSAYEQYF
TRBV5-1,TRBJ2-7,NA,TRBD1,TGCGCCAGCAGCTTGGTGACAGGGGGATACGAGCAGTACTTC,CASSLVTGGYEQYF
TRBV5-1,TRBJ2-5,NA,NA,TGCGCCAGCAGCCCGCGGGGGCGCGTCGAGACCCAGTACTTC,CASSPRGRVETQYF
TRBV7-8,TRBJ1-2,NA,NA,TGTGCCAGCAGCTTGGTGGCGGGGTTTGGCTACACCTTC,CASSLVAGFGYTF
TRBV5-1,TRBJ2-1,NA,NA,TGCGCCAGCAGCTTGGTCCCGGGGAGCTACAATGAGCAGTTCTTC,CASSLVPGSYNEQFF
TRBV7-3,TRBJ1-3,NA,NA,TGTGCCAGCAGCGAGCAGGGGTATGGAAACACCATATATTTT,CASSEQGYGNTIYF
TRBV2,TRBJ2-7,NA,NA,TGTGCCAGCAGCCCTTCTGGGGCAGTCTACGAGCAGTACTTC,CASSPSGAVYEQYF
TRBV5-6,TRBJ2-7,NA,TRBD2,TGTGCCAGCAGCTTGGAGCGGGGCTACGAGCAGTACTTC,CASSLERGYEQYF
TRBV9,TRBJ1-6,NA,NA,TGTGCCAGCAGCGTAGGGGGAGGTAGGGCCTATAATTCACCCCTCCACTTT,CASSVGGGRAYNSPLHF
TRBV4-1,TRBJ2-6,NA,NA,TGCGCCAGGGAACAGGGATCCTCTGGGGCCAACGTCCTGACTTTC,CAREQGSSGANVLTF
TRBV2,TRBJ1-1,NA,NA,TGTGCCAGCAGTGTTATGAACACTGAAGCTTTCTTT,CASSVMNTEAFF
TRBV19,TRBJ2-7,NA,TRBD1,TGTGCCAGTAGTCGCCGGGACAGGGGCTACGAGCAGTACTTC,CASSRRDRGYEQYF
TRBV5-4,TRBJ1-2,NA,TRBD1,TGTGCCAGCAGCTCAGGGGGCTCATTTAACTATGGCTACACCTTC,CASSSGGSFNYGYTF
TRBV5-4,TRBJ2-7,NA,NA,TGTGCCAGCAGCTTAGGGGGACCTCTCTACGAGCAGTACTTC,CASSLGGPLYEQYF
TRBV11-2,TRBJ2-4,NA,NA,TGTGCCAGCAGCTTAGATCGGCTAGGGGCAGACCGAAACAAAAACATTCAGTACTTC,CASSLDRLGADRNKNIQYF
TRBV7-2,TRBJ2-7,NA,TRBD2,TGTGCCAGCAGCTTAACGGGAGGGTACGAGCAGTACTTC,CASSLTGGYEQYF
TRBV25-1,TRBJ1-2,NA,NA,TGTGCCAGCAGTGATCCCGGAGGACAGTATGGCTACACCTTC,CASSDPGGQYGYTF
TRBV9,TRBJ2-1,once,NA,TGTGCCAGCAGCGTAGGGACTCGACTCTCCTACAATGAGCAGTTCTTC,CASSVGTRLSYNEQFF
TRBV6-5,TRBJ1-1,NA,TRBD1,TGTGCCAGCAGTTCGGGACAGGGGTACACTGAAGCTTTCTTT,CASSSGQGYTEAFF
TRBV29-1,TRBJ1-2,NA,NA,TGCAGCGTCGGGGGTTTCGGGCTCGACGGCTACACCTTC,CSVGGFGLDGYTF
TRBV10-3,TRBJ1-2,NA,NA,TGTGCCATCAGGGCCGCGGGCGGCTATGGCTACACCTTC,CAIRAAGGYGYTF
TRBV7-2,TRBJ2-2,NA,NA,TGTGCCAGCACCCCGTCCCGTTACGGGGAGCTGTTTTTT,CASTPSRYGELFF
TRBV5-6,TRBJ1-1,NA,NA,TGTGCCAGCAGCCGATTGAGGGCCCCGAGCACTGAAGCTTTCTTT,CASSRLRAPSTEAFF
TRBV5-5,TRBJ1-1,NA,TRBD1,TGTGCCAGCAGCCCTCTGGGGACAGGGGGGTGGACTGAAGCTTTCTTT,CASSPLGTGGWTEAFF
TRBV7-9,TRBJ2-2,once,TRBD2,TGTGCCAGCAGCCCCATGGGGCTAGCGGGGGGGTCGAACACCGGGGAGCTGTTTTTT,CASSPMGLAGGSNTGELFF
TRBV5-1,TRBJ2-7,NA,NA,TGCGCCAGCAGCTTGGGCGGGCCGCCGTACGAGCAGTACTTC,CASSLGGPPYEQYF
TRBV6-1,TRBJ1-4,NA,NA,TGTGCCAGCAGTCACAAACAGGAGGGCAATGAAAAACTGTTTTTT,CASSHKQEGNEKLFF
TRBV9,TRBJ2-7,NA,NA,TGTGCCAGCAGCGTAGAACACAGTTCCTACGAGCAGTACTTC,CASSVEHSSYEQYF
TRBV4-1,TRBJ1-4,NA,TRBD1,TGCGCCAGCAGCCAAGAAGGGGACAGGGGGATGTCTAATGAAAAACTGTTTTTT,CASSQEGDRGMSNEKLFF
TRBV5-1,TRBJ2-1,NA,TRBD1,TGCGCCAGCAGCTTGGTTAAAGGGACAGGGCCCTACAATGAGCAGTTCTTC,CASSLVKGTGPYNEQFF
TRBV7-8,TRBJ2-3,NA,NA,TGTGCCAGCAGCTTGGACTGGACTATCACAGATACGCAGTATTTT,CASSLDWTITDTQYF
TRBV13,TRBJ1-1,once,TRBD1,TGTGCCAGCACCTTTATCGGGCAGGGGGCTTCTGAAGCTTTCTTT,CASTFIGQGASEAFF
TRBV5-5,TRBJ2-3,NA,NA,TGTGCCAGCAGCTTGCCCAGGGGTGATACGCAGTATTTT,CASSLPRGDTQYF
TRBV7-8,TRBJ2-7,NA,TRBD1,TGTGCCAGCATCTTGGGACAGGGGATCCTCTACGAGCAGTACTTC,CASILGQGILYEQYF
TRBV30,TRBJ2-3,NA,NA,TGTGCCTGGAGTGGGGGGGAAGATACGCAGTATTTT,CAWSGGEDTQYF
TRBV6-5,TRBJ1-5,NA,NA,TGTGCCACCCCCGGGGGGCAGGGGCAGCCCCAGCATTTT,CATPGGQGQPQHF